These 14 T cell receptor beta chains were all obtained from the same sample, sequenced in a study of OX40 agonist ivuxolimab in advanced cancers. Libraries came from the immunoSEQ multiplex PCR assay. Sourced from immuneACCESS, this table was stored by TCRdb with only in-frame sequences that have V and J called. A share of the clones is absent; for the studies checked, an unresolved V gene accounts for under half, and the remainder has no known explanation. The sample yields tens of thousands of clones; 65% to 90% were counted once. Under 25% of the sample is taken by the ten largest. Here the sequenced sample was CD4+ or CD8+ T cells sorted from blood, taken in a trial of the OX40 agonist ivuxolimab. These receptors were obtained from an adult with an advanced solid tumor such as melanoma, head and neck, liver or kidney cancer.

The gene calls are TRBV27 and TRBJ2-7; a possible D gene is TRBD2 (7 bases). Per germline, CDR1 MNHEY and CDR2 SMNVEV (reference sequence). Trimming removed 5 bases at V and 4 bases at J, with 21 bases between. The CDR3 runs to 16 residues. CDR3 loop: CASSPTRGQGGYEQYF. CDR3 sequence (DNA): TGTGCCAGCAGTCCTACGCGGGGGCAGGGAGGATACGAGCAGTACTTC.

The chain combines TRBV6-1 with TRBJ2-6; 8 positions match TRBD1. Germline loops: CDR1 MNHNS, CDR2 SASEGT. After removal of 6 bases from V and 1 base from J, the junction contained 2 bases not matched to a gene. The CDR3 extends over 15 amino acids. DNA of the CDR3: TGTGCCAGCAGCCGGACAGGGTCTGGGGCCAACGTCCTGACTTTC. Translation: CASSRTGSGANVLTF.

The V call is TRBV13, the J call TRBJ2-7, with D uncertain. Trimming removed 5 bases at V and 0 bases at J, with 14 bases between. Germline CDR1 PRHDT, CDR2 FYEKMQ (reference sequence). This CDR3 is 15 amino acids long. DNA of the CDR3: TGTGCCAGCAGCGTAGACTCATCAAGCTCCTACGAGCAGTACTTC. This encodes CASSVDSSSSYEQYF.

The V and J genes are TRBV10-2 and TRBJ2-1; TRBD2 agrees at 9 bases. This CDR3 has 15 amino acids. Germline values: CDR1 WSHSY, CDR2 SAAADI. V shed 0 bases and J 5 bases; nucleotides not matched to a gene: 2. This chain's CDR3 is CASSESGTSHNEQFF. The CDR3 coding sequence is TGCGCCAGCAGTGAGTCAGGGACTAGCCACAATGAGCAGTTCTTC.

The chain is built from TRBV7-8 and TRBJ1-1; tentative D call: TRBD1 (6 bases). Trimming left V 5 bases short and J 4 bases short, with 14 bases between. The CDR3 length is 14 residues. The V gene's germline CDR1 is SGHVS and CDR2 FQNEAQ. CDR3 sequence (DNA): TGTGCCAGCAGCATCACAGGGTTCGTCACTGAAGCTTTCTTT. It specifies CASSITGFVTEAFF.

The rearrangement uses TRBV11-2 and TRBJ2-7; possible D gene TRBD1, 6 bases. Germline CDR1 is SGHAT and CDR2 is FQNNGV. CDR3 length equals 14 residues. The V end lost 1 base, the J end lost 5 bases, and 12 bases lay between the germline ends. The CDR3 here is CASSLGYRVNEQYF. In DNA, the CDR3 is TGTGCCAGCAGCTTAGGTTACAGGGTTAACGAGCAGTACTTC.

The rearrangement links TRBV6-4 to TRBJ2-2, with D tentatively TRBD2 (6 bases). Germline CDR1 MRHNA, CDR2 SNTAGT. The CDR3 runs 15 residues. The V and J ends lost 4 bases and 5 bases respectively, with 14 bases between them. The DNA for the CDR3 is TGTGCCAGCAGTGGTACGGGAGAACGGACCGGGGAGCTGTTTTTT. Translating it yields CASSGTGERTGELFF.

This sequence joins TRBV5-1 and TRBJ1-2; no firm D call. The CDR3 sequence is 15 residues long. The germline V gene has CDR1 SGHRS and CDR2 YFSETQ. V was cut by 0 bases and J by 4 bases, with 13 bases left in between. CDR3 bases: TGCGCCAGCAGCTTGGCCTTGGGGAGAGGCTATGGCTACACCTTC. This encodes CASSLALGRGYGYTF.

Here the CDR3 reads CASSGDVPGPYNEQFF. CDR3 nucleotide sequence: TGTGCCAGCAGCGGGGACGTACCAGGGCCCTACAATGAGCAGTTCTTC. The J gene is TRBJ2-1, the V gene TRBV7-9; D tentatively reads TRBD1 or TRBD2 (5 bases each). From germline, CDR1 is SEHNR and CDR2 FQNEAQ (reference sequence). The CDR3 has 16 residues. V was pared by 5 bases and J by 2 bases, with 16 bases between.

The chain carries TRBV27 and TRBJ1-1; possible D gene TRBD1, 5 bases. V lost 1 base, J lost 1 base, and 7 bases lay in between. CDR3 length: 14 amino acids. CDR1 MNHEY and CDR2 SMNVEV come from the germline V gene (reference sequence). The CDR3 is CASSLLGENTEAFF. Written as DNA, the CDR3 is TGTGCCAGCAGTTTATTAGGGGAGAACACTGAAGCTTTCTTT.

For the CDR3, the DNA is TGCGCCAGCAGTGCTATGACAGGAGAATATGGCTACACCTTC. Encoded protein: CASSAMTGEYGYTF. This rearrangement joins TRBV10-2 to TRBJ1-2; D might be TRBD1 (6 bases). Trimming cost V 4 bases and J 5 bases, with 14 bases left between them. The CDR3 is made up of 14 amino acids. Germline V gives CDR1 WSHSY, CDR2 SAAADI.

The V gene is TRBV25-1, the J gene TRBJ2-5; 7 bases fit TRBD1. The J call may be wrong; the DNA end is better matched by TRBJ2-7. The CDR3 contains 18 residues. CDR1 is MGHDK and CDR2 is SYGVNS in the germline V gene. Here the CDR3 reads CASSEYYSVAGGSYEQYF. For the CDR3, the DNA is TGTGCCAGCAGTGAATATTATAGTGTGGCAGGGGGCTCCTACGAGCAGTACTTC.

The chain is built from TRBV28 and TRBJ2-7; D possibly matches TRBD1 or TRBD2 (5 bases each). Trimming pared 5 bases from V and 4 bases from J, leaving 15 bases between. CDR1 and CDR2 (germline): MDHEN, SYDVKM. The CDR3 has 14 residues. The CDR3 is CASSGTGLRYEQYF. CDR3 nucleotide sequence: TGTGCCAGCAGTGGGACGGGGTTAAGATACGAGCAGTACTTC. Drawing the rest from reference TRBV28 and TRBJ2-7, the complete variable domain is DVKVTQSSRYLVKRTGEKVFLECVQDMDHENMFWYRQDPGLGLRLIYFSYDVKMKEKGDIPEGYSVSREKKERFSLILESASTNQTSMYLCASSGTGLRYEQYFGPGTRLTVT.

This chain uses TRBV19 with TRBJ1-2; no clear D. CDR3 length: 11 amino acids. The germline CDR1 and CDR2 sequences are LNHDA and SQIVND (reference sequence). V was cut by 2 bases and J by 3 bases, with 1 base left in between. In DNA form, the CDR3 reads TGTGCCAGTAGTATACACTATGGCTACACCTTC. This translates into CASSIHYGYTF.